These T cell receptor beta chains were read from a single sample in a study of monozygotic twins with inflammatory bowel disease. One entry per CDR3 protein, without DNA, is what TCRdb gives after re-calling the 5' RACE reads. The sample totals around 100,000 distinct CDR3 sequences. Material for sequencing was blood. Receptors originate from a human donor with ulcerative colitis or Crohn's disease, or a healthy co-twin of an affected twin (not recorded which). The CDR3 runs from the conserved cysteine through the conserved F or W.

V: TRBV5-1
J: TRBJ2-1
length: 12
CDR3: CASSYRGNEQFF

V: TRBV15
J: TRBJ2-7
length: 15
CDR3: CATSRDARGGYEQYF

V: TRBV12-3/TRBV12-4
J: TRBJ2-7
length: 13
CDR3: CASRGRVSYEQYF

V: TRBV7-2
J: TRBJ1-5
length: 17
CDR3: CASSLRRLGQINQPQHF

V: TRBV12-3/TRBV12-4
J: TRBJ2-1
length: 19
CDR3: CASSRGGGGSSGSRNEQFF

V: TRBV5-1
J: TRBJ2-7
length: 12
CDR3: CASSESSYEQYF

V: TRBV20-1
J: TRBJ1-1
length: 13
CDR3: CSAMTSVMGEAFF

V: TRBV28
J: TRBJ1-2
length: 13
CDR3: CATTRGGARGYTF

V: TRBV5-1
J: TRBJ1-2
length: 15
CDR3: CASSHIYGQGLGYTF

V: TRBV24-1
J: TRBJ2-2
length: 14
CDR3: CATSPQMNTGELFF

V: TRBV10-3
J: TRBJ2-3
length: 13
CDR3: CAISEHILDTQYF

V: TRBV24-1
J: TRBJ2-3
length: 15
CDR3: CATSDTQRLADTQYF

V: TRBV20-1
J: TRBJ2-7
length: 12
CDR3: CSAPRYSYEQYF

V: TRBV20-1
J: TRBJ2-1
length: 14
CDR3: CSAPRAGPYNEQFF

V: TRBV7-2
J: TRBJ2-3
length: 16
CDR3: CASRIGLAGGTDTQYF

V: TRBV24-1
J: TRBJ2-5
length: 14
CDR3: CATSDSRFGETQYF

V: TRBV5-1
J: TRBJ2-1
length: 19
CDR3: CASIPGGFPRVISGNEQFF

V: TRBV6-5
J: TRBJ2-1
length: 13
CDR3: CASRGTESNEQFF

V: TRBV5-1
J: TRBJ1-6
length: 13
CDR3: CASQEGSDSPLHF

V: TRBV5-1
J: TRBJ2-7
length: 14
CDR3: CASGSFGSSYEQYF

V: TRBV5-1
J: TRBJ2-3
length: 17
CDR3: CASSLVGASLRTDTQYF

V: TRBV20-1
J: TRBJ2-1
length: 14
CDR3: CSAPPLAGVNEQFF

V: TRBV6-1
J: TRBJ2-7
length: 15
CDR3: CASSEVPGLAYEQYF

V: TRBV7-2
J: TRBJ1-5
length: 13
CDR3: CASRLRQDQPQHF

V: TRBV10-3
J: TRBJ2-7
length: 11
CDR3: CAISGGHEQYF

V: TRBV12-3/TRBV12-4
J: TRBJ2-7
length: 16
CDR3: CASSLSAGGLSYEQYF

V: TRBV3-1
J: TRBJ1-2
length: 16
CDR3: CASSQVRYSPYGGYTF

V: TRBV5-1
J: TRBJ2-3
length: 15
CDR3: CASSLAGGWTDTQYF

V: TRBV12-5
J: TRBJ2-2
length: 15
CDR3: CASGLYGGATGELFF

V: TRBV28
J: TRBJ2-1
length: 16
CDR3: CASHDPMKGGHDEQFF

V: TRBV27
J: TRBJ2-1
length: 16
CDR3: CASSPHRDGPRNEQFF

V: TRBV6-5
J: TRBJ1-5
length: 13
CDR3: CASSYGGVQPQHF

V: TRBV7-2
J: TRBJ2-3
length: 16
CDR3: CASSLAGGAGVGTQYF

V: TRBV6-1
J: TRBJ1-5
length: 14
CDR3: CASRMTGRDQPQHF

V: TRBV6-5
J: TRBJ2-2
length: 15
CDR3: CASSWRPTSTGELFF